The 9 T cell receptor beta chains in this list originate from one sample, sequenced in a study of blood T cells in healthy people across ages. A second about 7 to 11 cycle PCR used barcoded and J-beta primers. TCRdb analysed the 5' RACE reads with MiXCR anew, one entry per CDR3 protein. The sample has 710,000 or so distinct CDR3 sequences; 22% are singletons. The sequencing sample was made of blood. Source of these receptors: a man in his 70s in good health.

This clonotype occurred a few times. The V gene is TRBV7-9, the J gene TRBJ2-6, with D uncertain. Germline V gene sequence: CDR1 SEHNR, CDR2 FQNEAQ (reference sequence). Trimming left V 3 bases short and J 4 bases short, with 13 bases between. The CDR3 has 16 amino acids. The CDR3, as DNA: TGTGCCAGCAGCTTTATTGCGGCGTCCGGGGCCAACGTCCTGACTTTC. It codes for CASSFIAASGANVLTF.

The chain recombines TRBV12-3 or TRBV12-4 with TRBJ1-5; D remains ambiguous. This CDR3 contains 14 residues. With 4 bases removed from V and 0 bases from J, the gap between germline ends came to 7 bases. The CDR3 sequence is CASSSRTSNQPQHF. DNA for the CDR3: TGTGCCAGCAGTTCAAGAACTAGCAATCAGCCCCAGCATTTT.

The chain carries TRBV7-9 and TRBJ2-1; the match to TRBD2 covers 8 bases. Germline trimming cut 1 base from V and 5 bases from J; bases unmatched to any gene: 4. CDR1 SEHNR and CDR2 FQNEAQ come from the germline V gene (reference sequence). The CDR3 covers 15 residues. CDR3 sequence (DNA): TGTGCCAGCAGCTTAGAAGGACTAGCTGACAATGAGCAGTTCTTC. Translation gives CASSLEGLADNEQFF. Full variable domain (remainder filled in from reference TRBV7-9 and TRBJ2-1): DTGVSQNPRHKITKRGQNVTFRCDPISEHNRLYWYRQTLGQGPEFLTYFQNEAQLEKSRLLSDRFSAERPKGSFSTLEIQRTEQGDSAMYLCASSLEGLADNEQFFGPGTRLTVL.

This clonotype was counted between two and nine times. The J gene is TRBJ1-1, the V gene TRBV7-9; unclear D gene. The germline CDR1 and CDR2 sequences are SEHNR and FQNEAQ (reference sequence). With 7 bases removed from V and 0 bases from J, the gap between germline ends came to 6 bases. The CDR3 sequence is 12 residues long. The CDR3 sequence is CASIPMNTEAFF. CDR3 nucleotide sequence: TGTGCCAGCATCCCCATGAACACTGAAGCTTTCTTT.

This clonotype was counted only a few times. The chain recombines TRBV6-6 with TRBJ1-1; TRBD1 is a possible D gene (6 bases). The CDR3 is 14 residues long. CDR1 and CDR2 from the germline V gene are MNHNY and SVGAGI (reference sequence). V lost 6 bases, J lost 6 bases, and 17 bases lay in between. CDR3: CASSFSGEGAEAFF. CDR3 bases: TGTGCCAGCAGCTTCAGCGGGGAGGGGGCTGAAGCTTTCTTT.

J is TRBJ1-2 and V is TRBV7-2, with D perhaps TRBD1 (5 bases). The CDR3 totals 14 residues. The germline CDR1 and CDR2 sequences are SGHTA and FQGNSA. V lost 5 bases to trimming and J lost 7 bases, with 17 bases between them. The CDR3 DNA reads as TGTGCCAGCAGCCTTAAAACAGGCCCTATTGGCTACACCTTC. Its translation: CASSLKTGPIGYTF.

V and J are TRBV18 and TRBJ1-2, with 10 nucleotides matching TRBD1. CDR1 KGHSH and CDR2 LQKENI come from the germline V gene. The V and J ends lost 4 bases and 7 bases, in that order; junction bases with no gene match: 6. This CDR3 region has 14 residues. The CDR3 spells CASSLDRGRVGYTF. CDR3 nucleotides: TGTGCCAGCTCACTCGACAGGGGGCGCGTTGGCTACACCTTC.

V is TRBV7-2 and J is TRBJ1-2; 7 bases fit TRBD1. The CDR3 is 15 residues long. Germline V CDR1 and CDR2: SGHTA, FQGNSA. With 5 bases clipped from V and 8 bases from J, the junction kept 14 bases outside the gene matches. This CDR3 reads CASSQNYGTAEGYTF. The CDR3 region has the DNA TGTGCCAGCAGCCAGAATTACGGGACAGCTGAGGGCTACACCTTC.

This clonotype was observed a few times. The V and J genes are TRBV12-5 and TRBJ1-1; D perhaps matches TRBD1 (6 bases). Trimming shortened V by 2 bases and J by 5 bases, and 12 bases separated the two germline ends. Per the germline V gene, CDR1 is LGHNT and CDR2 is FRNRAP. The CDR3 has 14 amino acids. The CDR3, as DNA: TGTGCTAGTGGTTTGATGGGGGGCAGGACTGAAGCTTTCTTT. Translating gives CASGLMGGRTEAFF.